Following are 14 T cell receptor beta chains from one sample sequenced in a study of T cell repertoires in cytomegalovirus infection. MiXCR was run by TCRdb on the reads, yielding one entry per CDR3 protein. The table lists 120,000 to 150,000 distinct CDR3 sequences, about 6.1% of them singletons. Sequencing used PBMCs. The receptors come from a human donor in good health (CMV status not recorded). Some clones in this sample may be carry-over from other donors' samples.

The J gene is TRBJ2-5, the V gene TRBV11-1, with 9 bases lining up with TRBD1. V was clipped by 5 bases and J by 2 bases; unmatched bases: 3. The CDR3 runs to 14 residues. Looked up from germline, CDR1 is SGHAT and CDR2 is FQDESV (reference sequence). As DNA, the CDR3 is TGTGCCAGCAGCCACGGACAGGGGCAAGAGACCCAGTACTTC. It is translated as CASSHGQGQETQYF. Full variable domain (missing parts from reference TRBV11-1 and TRBJ2-5): EAEVAQSPRYKITEKSQAVAFWCDPISGHATLYWYRQILGQGPELLVQFQDESVVDDSQLPKDRFSAERLKGVDSTLKIQPAELGDSAMYLCASSHGQGQETQYFGPGTRLLVL.

Many counts were recorded for this clonotype. V is TRBV11-2 and J is TRBJ1-1; D gene unclear. The germline V and J ends were trimmed by 5 bases and 6 bases, with 10 bases remaining between them. The CDR3 has 12 residues. In germline, CDR1 is SGHAT, CDR2 FQNNGV. The CDR3 here is CASSTLLAEAFF. DNA for the CDR3: TGTGCCAGCAGCACCCTACTCGCTGAAGCTTTCTTT.

This clonotype was detected ten times or more. V usage is TRBV12-3 or TRBV12-4 and J usage is TRBJ2-5; maybe TRBD2 (7 bases). V was shortened by 5 bases and J by 4 bases, with 17 bases between the two germline ends. This CDR3 region has 15 residues. The CDR3 DNA follows: TGTGCCAGCAGTGAGGAGGGAGGGGGGAGAGAGACCCAGTACTTC. Translating it yields CASSEEGGGRETQYF.

This clonotype has ten or more counts. This chain uses TRBV28 with TRBJ2-7; no definite D call. Germline V gene sequence: CDR1 MDHEN, CDR2 SYDVKM. This CDR3 has 11 residues. Trimming removed 7 bases from V and 1 base from J, with 5 bases in between. In DNA, the CDR3 is TGTGCCAGCACCGATTCCTACGAGCAGTACTTC. Amino acid sequence: CASTDSYEQYF.

The chain uses TRBV6-2 or TRBV6-3 and TRBJ2-5, with a tentative D call TRBD2 (6 bases). The CDR3 totals 13 residues. V gave up 8 bases and J gave up 5 bases, with 15 bases separating them. Germline values: CDR1 MNHEY, CDR2 SVGEGT. The CDR3 bases are TGTGCCAGCTCCGGGACTGTTTTGGAGACCCAGTACTTC. This codes for CASSGTVLETQYF.

This clonotype was counted many times. V usage is TRBV5-1 and J usage is TRBJ2-7; perhaps TRBD1 as D (6 bases). CDR1 is SGHRS, CDR2 YFSETQ, per germline. The CDR3 has 17 amino acids. The V end lost 3 bases, the J end lost 0 bases, and 19 bases lay between the germline ends. In nucleotides, the CDR3 is TGCGCCAGCAGCTCGAAACCGGGACAAGACTTCTCCTACGAGCAGTACTTC. It yields the protein CASSSKPGQDFSYEQYF.

This clonotype has a handful of counts. This chain joins TRBV20-1 and TRBJ1-2; D gene uncertain. The germline gives CDR1 DFQATT, CDR2 SNEGSKA (reference sequence). Trimming stripped 2 bases from V and 8 bases from J, with 12 bases between. The length of the CDR3 is 12 residues. The DNA of the CDR3 is TGCAGTGCTAGATCACAGAATTCGGGCTACACCTTC. Translation: CSARSQNSGYTF.

There are a few counts of this clonotype. The rearrangement links TRBV20-1 to TRBJ1-2; D is possibly TRBD1 (6 bases). From germline, CDR1 is DFQATT and CDR2 SNEGSKA (reference sequence). With 3 bases removed from V and 2 bases from J, the gap between germline ends came to 16 bases. This CDR3 is built from 15 residues. The chain's CDR3 is CSASLRRQGNYGYTF. The CDR3, as DNA: TGCAGTGCTAGTCTCCGGCGTCAGGGGAACTATGGCTACACCTTC.

This clonotype occurred many times. The chain links TRBV7-2 to TRBJ2-5, with D tentatively TRBD1 (6 bases). The CDR3 has 14 residues. The germline gives CDR1 SGHTA, CDR2 FQGNSA. The germline V and J ends were trimmed by 5 bases and 5 bases, with 15 bases remaining between them. The CDR3 loop is CASSTHGTLETQYF. CDR3 DNA: TGTGCCAGCAGCACCCACGGGACACTTGAGACCCAGTACTTC.

This clonotype was recorded many times. V and J are TRBV7-2 and TRBJ1-1; D might be TRBD1 (6 bases). V lost 5 bases, J lost 1 base, and 11 bases lay in between. The V gene's germline CDR1 is SGHTA and CDR2 FQGNSA. The CDR3 has 14 residues. The CDR3 spells CASSPQGRNTEAFF. For the CDR3, the DNA is TGTGCCAGCAGCCCCCAGGGGAGGAACACTGAAGCTTTCTTT.

Ten or more counts support this clonotype. The J gene is TRBJ1-1, the V gene TRBV7-8, with TRBD1 as a possible D gene (5 bases). The CDR3 totals 15 residues. Per the germline V gene, CDR1 is SGHVS and CDR2 is FQNEAQ. With 5 bases removed from V and 3 bases from J, the gap between germline ends came to 16 bases. CDR3 residues: CASSPGGWGDTEAFF. The CDR3 DNA reads TGTGCCAGCAGCCCCGGGGGTTGGGGGGACACTGAAGCTTTCTTT.

This clonotype appeared many times. The chain employs TRBV7-2 and TRBJ2-3; 10 bases map to TRBD2. The CDR3 contains 16 residues. V was pared by 3 bases and J by 4 bases, with 7 bases of the junction left unmatched. The germline V gene has CDR1 SGHTA and CDR2 FQGNSA. The CDR3 reads CASSFISTSGSDTQYF. CDR3 nucleotide sequence: TGTGCCAGCAGCTTTATATCGACTAGCGGGTCAGATACGCAGTATTTT. Variable domain in full (rest from reference TRBV7-2 and TRBJ2-3): GAGVSQSPSNKVTEKGKDVELRCDPISGHTALYWYRQSLGQGLEFLIYFQGNSAPDKSGLPSDRFSAERTGGSVSTLTIQRTQQEDSAVYLCASSFISTSGSDTQYFGPGTRLTVL.

CDR3 amino acids: CASSVDPGQTYEQYF. CDR3 bases: TGTGCCAGCAGCGTAGATCCGGGACAAACCTACGAGCAGTACTTC. This sequence joins TRBV9 and TRBJ2-7; TRBD1 is a possible D gene (6 bases). The CDR3 totals 15 residues. Looked up from germline, CDR1 is SGDLS and CDR2 is YYNGEE. The V gene lost 0 bases and the J gene lost 2 bases, with 12 bases spanning the gap.

This clonotype was counted ten times or more. V usage is TRBV4-1 and J usage is TRBJ1-1, with unresolved D. Trimming shortened V by 3 bases and J by 0 bases, and 8 bases separated the two germline ends. Germline V lookup: CDR1 MGHRA, CDR2 YSYEKL. CDR3 size: 14 residues. The CDR3 DNA follows: TGCGCCAGCAGCCAGGAACTGGTGAACACTGAAGCTTTCTTT. The encoded protein is CASSQELVNTEAFF.